The next 12 T cell receptor beta chains were all read from a single sample in a study of long-term antiretroviral therapy in people with HIV. Running of the v3.0 immunoSEQ assay took place at survey level. Clones were sequenced by immunoSEQ multiplex PCR, and TCRdb holds only the in-frame ones, with some missing. The sample lists some 28,000 clones, approximately 88% occurring once. Sequences were derived from unsorted PBMCs, sampled 0.5 years after starting antiretroviral therapy. These receptors were collected from a woman aged 18 to 35 with HIV.

The chain combines TRBV27 with TRBJ1-2; no firm D call. Per the germline V gene, CDR1 is MNHEY and CDR2 is SMNVEV (reference sequence). V was clipped by 3 bases and J by 5 bases, with 22 bases between them. The CDR3 consists of 17 residues. CDR3 region: CASSLSGSTTGIYGYTF. Written as DNA, the CDR3 is TGTGCCAGCAGTTTGTCTGGGAGCACGACCGGGATATATGGCTACACCTTC.

This chain links TRBV13 with TRBJ2-2; tentative D call: TRBD1 (5 bases). Germline-derived CDR1 and CDR2 are PRHDT and FYEKMQ (reference sequence). V lost 1 base to trimming and J lost 0 bases, with 12 bases between them. The CDR3 extends over 17 amino acids. CDR3 region: CASSLEAPTANTGELFF. Here the CDR3 DNA reads TGTGCCAGCAGCTTAGAAGCCCCGACAGCGAACACCGGGGAGCTGTTTTTT.

The chain employs TRBV2 and TRBJ1-5; D is unclear. The CDR3 runs to 13 residues. V lost 7 bases and J lost 4, with 11 bases in between. Germline loops: CDR1 SNHLY, CDR2 FYNNEI. The DNA for the CDR3 is TGTGCCAGCAATGACCGGACTAATCAGCCCCAGCATTTT. Encoded protein: CASNDRTNQPQHF.

In this sample, this clone turned up a few times. This chain uses TRBV5-6 with TRBJ1-2; a weak D match, TRBD1 (5 bases). The CDR3 length is 13 residues. The V end lost 0 bases, the J end lost 8 bases, and 11 bases lay between the germline ends. CDR1 is SGHDT and CDR2 is YYEEEE in the germline V gene. The DNA for the CDR3 is TGTGCCAGCAGCTTGGACAGGTTAATCGGCTACACCTTC. It yields the protein CASSLDRLIGYTF.

V usage is TRBV10-3 and J usage is TRBJ2-1; TRBD2 might be the D (6 bases). CDR3 length: 11 amino acids. V dropped 11 bases and J dropped 10 bases, with 15 bases sitting between them. Germline CDR1 and CDR2: ENHRY and SYGVKD. The DNA of the CDR3 is TGTGCCGTCTCAAGCGGGTTGGAGCAGTTCTTC. It specifies CAVSSGLEQFF.

The chain joins TRBV5-1 to TRBJ2-3; D could derive from TRBD1 or TRBD2 (5 bases each). Germline CDR1 reads SGHRS; CDR2 reads YFSETQ. V lost 4 bases and J lost 0, with 9 bases in between. CDR3 length equals 14 residues. The CDR3 loop is CASSNGDSTDTQYF. In DNA, the CDR3 is TGCGCCAGCAGCAACGGGGACAGCACAGATACGCAGTATTTT.

The chain recombines TRBV5-1 with TRBJ2-3; 7 positions match TRBD2. CDR1 is SGHRS, CDR2 YFSETQ, per germline. V was pared by 7 bases and J by 0 bases, with 8 bases of the junction left unmatched. The CDR3 is made up of 15 amino acids. CDR3 nucleotides: TGCGCCAGCCGGCCGAGCGGGACTAGCACAGATACGCAGTATTTT. It translates to CASRPSGTSTDTQYF. Together with reference TRBV5-1 and TRBJ2-3, the CDR3 gives the full variable domain: KAGVTQTPRYLIKTRGQQVTLSCSPISGHRSVSWYQQTPGQGLQFLFEYFSETQRNKGNFPGRFSGRQFSNSRSEMNVSTLELGDSALYLCASRPSGTSTDTQYFGPGTRLTVL.

The rearrangement uses TRBV10-2 and TRBJ2-2, with 11 bases matching TRBD2. Looked up from germline, CDR1 is WSHSY and CDR2 is SAAADI. J lost 6 bases, V lost 4 bases, and 13 bases had no gene match. The CDR3 runs 18 residues. The CDR3 region is CASSGLVAGGPVAGELFF. CDR3 sequence (DNA): TGCGCCAGCAGTGGCCTAGTAGCGGGAGGGCCGGTCGCCGGGGAGCTGTTTTTT.

V usage is TRBV11-2 and J usage is TRBJ2-7; tentatively, D is TRBD2 (6 bases). This CDR3 has 15 amino acids. V dropped 3 bases and J dropped 3 bases, with 15 bases sitting between them. The germline CDR1 and CDR2 sequences are SGHAT and FQNNGV. CDR3 sequence (DNA): TGTGCCAGCAGCTTGAATAGGGGAGGCCACTACGAGCAGTACTTC. This gives the protein CASSLNRGGHYEQYF.

The chain joins TRBV19 to TRBJ1-5; TRBD1 matches 12 bases. The V gene end was trimmed by 10 bases and the J gene end by 7 bases; junction bases not matched to a gene: 8. The CDR3 spans 14 residues. The V gene's germline CDR1 is LNHDA and CDR2 SQIVND (reference sequence). The CDR3 DNA follows: TGTGCCACCTGGGACAGGGGGCTGGGACAGCCCCAGCATTTT. It is translated as CATWDRGLGQPQHF.

The chain has TRBV4-1 and TRBJ2-7, with TRBD2 as a possible D gene (6 bases). V dropped 1 base and J dropped 0 bases, with 10 bases sitting between them. The CDR3 has 15 residues. Germline V gives CDR1 MGHRA, CDR2 YSYEKL. DNA of the CDR3: TGCGCCAGCAGCCAAGCGGGACTTGGCTCCTACGAGCAGTACTTC. Amino acids: CASSQAGLGSYEQYF.

The V call is TRBV9, the J call TRBJ2-1; D is perhaps TRBD2 (6 bases). This CDR3 has 16 amino acids. Germline V gene sequence: CDR1 SGDLS, CDR2 YYNGEE. The V and J ends lost 0 bases and 5 bases respectively, with 15 bases between them. The CDR3 region is CASSVGLEWRDNEQFF. CDR3 bases: TGTGCCAGCAGCGTAGGTCTTGAGTGGAGGGACAATGAGCAGTTCTTC.